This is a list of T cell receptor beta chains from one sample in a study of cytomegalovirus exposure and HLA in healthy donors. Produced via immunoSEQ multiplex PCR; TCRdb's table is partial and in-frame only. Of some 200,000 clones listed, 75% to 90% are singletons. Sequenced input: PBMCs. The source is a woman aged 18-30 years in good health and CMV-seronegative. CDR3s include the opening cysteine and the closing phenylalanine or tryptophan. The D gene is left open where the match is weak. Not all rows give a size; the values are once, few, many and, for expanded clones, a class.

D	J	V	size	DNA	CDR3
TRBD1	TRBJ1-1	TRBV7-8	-	TGTGCCAGCAGCTTAGGACAGGGGTACACTGAAGCTTTCTTT	CASSLGQGYTEAFF
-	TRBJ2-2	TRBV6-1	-	TGTGCCAGCAGTTGGGACTCGTACACCGGGGAGCTGTTTTTT	CASSWDSYTGELFF
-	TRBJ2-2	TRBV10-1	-	TGCGCCAGCAGTGACAGGGACACCGGGGAGCTGTTTTTT	CASSDRDTGELFF
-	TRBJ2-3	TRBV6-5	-	TGTGCCAGCAGTTACTCCCCTACTAGATTCGATACGCAGTATTTT	CASSYSPTRFDTQYF
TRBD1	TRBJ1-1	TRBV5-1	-	TGCGCCAGCAGCTTGGGACAGGGGCTCACTGAAGCTTTCTTT	CASSLGQGLTEAFF
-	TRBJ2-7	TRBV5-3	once	TGTGCCAGAAGCGGTACAGGGTTGGTAGCCTACGAGCAGTACTTC	CARSGTGLVAYEQYF
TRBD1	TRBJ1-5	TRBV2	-	TGTGCCAGCAGGAGCCGGGACAGGCCCTTCAATCAGCCCCAGCATTTT	CASRSRDRPFNQPQHF
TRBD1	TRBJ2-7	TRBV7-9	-	TGTGCCAGCAGGTTACAGGGGCCCTACGAGCAGTACTTC	CASRLQGPYEQYF
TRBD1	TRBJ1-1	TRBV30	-	TGTGCCTGGAGTGTAGGCGGGACAGGGGTGACTGAAGCTTTCTTT	CAWSVGGTGVTEAFF
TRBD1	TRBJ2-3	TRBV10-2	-	TGCGCCAGCAGTGATACAGGGGATTACACAGATACGCAGTATTTT	CASSDTGDYTDTQYF
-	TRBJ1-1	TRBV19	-	TGTGCCAGTAGTATACGGGGGGGGGCTTCTACCACTGAAGCTTTCTTT	CASSIRGGASTTEAFF
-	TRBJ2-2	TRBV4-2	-	TGTGCCAGCAGCCAAGAGTTGGGGGGGAACACCGGGGAGCTGTTTTTT	CASSQELGGNTGELFF
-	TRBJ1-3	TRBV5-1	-	TGCGCCAGCAGCGTTACAGGAAACACCATATATTTT	CASSVTGNTIYF
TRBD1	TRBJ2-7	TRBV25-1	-	TGTGCCAGCAGTGAAACAGGGGCACTGCTCTACGAGCAGTACTTC	CASSETGALLYEQYF
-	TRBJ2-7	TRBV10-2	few	TGCGCCAGCAGTGAGTCCCCCGGAAGCGGCTACGAGCAGTACTTC	CASSESPGSGYEQYF
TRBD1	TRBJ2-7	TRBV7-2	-	TGTGCCAGCAGCTGGGACAGGAGGAGCTCCTACGAGCAGTACTTC	CASSWDRRSSYEQYF
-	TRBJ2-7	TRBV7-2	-	TGTGCCAGCAGCTTATGGGGGACAACCTCCTACGAGCAGTACTTC	CASSLWGTTSYEQYF
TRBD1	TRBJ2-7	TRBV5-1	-	TGCGCCAGCAGCCCCGGGACAGGGCTATTATACGAGCAGTACTTC	CASSPGTGLLYEQYF
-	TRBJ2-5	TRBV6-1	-	TGTGCCAGCAGGCCGTTTAATCGAAGCGGGTTGGACTTC	CASRPFNRSGLDF
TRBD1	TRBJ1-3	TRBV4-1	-	TGCGCCAGCAGCCAAGGACGCCGGGACAGGGTTGGAAACACCATATATTTT	CASSQGRRDRVGNTIYF
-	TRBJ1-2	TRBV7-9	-	TGTGCCAGCAGCTTAGACACCTCTAGGGGCTACACCTTC	CASSLDTSRGYTF
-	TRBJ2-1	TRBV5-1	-	TGCGCCAGCAGCCCGGACAGACCCCTACTGGAGCAGTTCTTC	CASSPDRPLLEQFF
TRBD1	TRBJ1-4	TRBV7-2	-	TGTGCCAGCAGCTTAGCGGGACAGGGTCGAGAAAAACTGTTTTTT	CASSLAGQGREKLFF
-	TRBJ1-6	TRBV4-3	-	TGCGCCAGCAGCCAAGACGGTGATAATTCACCCCTCCACTTT	CASSQDGDNSPLHF
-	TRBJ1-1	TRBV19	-	TGTGCCAGTAGTCGCCAGATGAACACTGAAGCTTTCTTT	CASSRQMNTEAFF
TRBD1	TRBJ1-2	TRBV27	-	TGTGCCAGCAGGACGACAGGGGTGGATGGCTACACCTTC	CASRTTGVDGYTF
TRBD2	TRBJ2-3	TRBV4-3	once	TGCGCCAGCAGCCCCGGGACTAGCGGGAGTGGCACAGATACGCAGTATTTT	CASSPGTSGSGTDTQYF
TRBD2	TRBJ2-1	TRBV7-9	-	TGTGCCAGCAGCTGGCGCGGGGGGGCCGCCAATGAGCAGTTCTTC	CASSWRGGAANEQFF
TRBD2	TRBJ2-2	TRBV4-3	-	TGCGCCAGCAGCCAACCCGGGAGCGGGGAACTCAACACCGGGGAGCTGTTTTTT	CASSQPGSGELNTGELFF
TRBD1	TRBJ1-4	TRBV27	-	TGTGCCAGCAGTAGGGACAGCAATGAAAAACTGTTTTTT	CASSRDSNEKLFF
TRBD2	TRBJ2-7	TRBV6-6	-	TGTGCCAGCAGTACAATCCGGGAGGTGAGGGAGCAGTACTTC	CASSTIREVREQYF
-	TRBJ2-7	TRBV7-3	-	TGTGCCAGCAGCTTAGGGCGGGGGCCCTACGAGCAGTACTTC	CASSLGRGPYEQYF
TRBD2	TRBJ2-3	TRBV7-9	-	TGTGCCAGCAGCGGACCGGCGGGAGGCACAGATACGCAGTATTTT	CASSGPAGGTDTQYF
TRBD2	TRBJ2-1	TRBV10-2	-	TGCGCCAGCATCAGCGGGACTACGCCCTCCTACAATGAGCAGTTCTTC	CASISGTTPSYNEQFF
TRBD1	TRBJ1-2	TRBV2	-	TGTGCCAGCAGGTCTCTCGGAGAGTCAGGGGGTGGTGGCTACACCTTC	CASRSLGESGGGGYTF
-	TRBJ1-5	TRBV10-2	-	TGCGCCAGCAGTGAGTGGGGGGGAAATCAGCCCCAGCATTTT	CASSEWGGNQPQHF
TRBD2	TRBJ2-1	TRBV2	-	TGTGCCAGCAGTGGGACTAGCGGGAGGGTAGGTGAGCAGTTCTTC	CASSGTSGRVGEQFF
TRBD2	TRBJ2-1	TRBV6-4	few	TGTGCCAGCAGTGTCGGACTAGCGGGAGACAATGAGCAGTTCTTC	CASSVGLAGDNEQFF
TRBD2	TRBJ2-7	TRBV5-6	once	TGTGCCAGCAGCTTCTGGACTAGCGGGGGGGCCCCTAGGAACGAGCAGTACTTC	CASSFWTSGGAPRNEQYF
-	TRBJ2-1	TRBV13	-	TGTGCCAGCAGCCAGACGGGACTGGAAACATACAATGAGCAGTTCTTC	CASSQTGLETYNEQFF
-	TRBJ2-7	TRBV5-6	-	TGTGCCAGCAGCTTGGCCAACTCCTACGAGCAGTACTTC	CASSLANSYEQYF
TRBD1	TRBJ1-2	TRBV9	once	TGTGCCAGCAGCACTACCGGGACAGGAAGCTACACCTTC	CASSTTGTGSYTF
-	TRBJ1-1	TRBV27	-	TGTGCCAGCAGTTTAGCAGGGGTGGTTGAAGCTTTCTTT	CASSLAGVVEAFF
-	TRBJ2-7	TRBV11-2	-	TGTGCCAGCAGCTTAGCGGCAGGGGCTTACGAGCAGTACTTC	CASSLAAGAYEQYF
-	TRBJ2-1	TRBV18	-	TGTGCCAGCTCACCACCCCGGGAGCTATACAATGAGCAGTTCTTC	CASSPPRELYNEQFF
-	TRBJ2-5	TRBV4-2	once	TGTGCCAGCAGCCAAGATCAGGACTTCACAAGCCAGCAGTACTTC	CASSQDQDFTSQQYF
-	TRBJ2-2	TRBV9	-	TGTGCCAGCAGCTCCCGTACGAACACCGGGGAGCTGTTTTTT	CASSSRTNTGELFF
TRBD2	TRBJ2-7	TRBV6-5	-	TGTGCCAGCAGGTCTAGCGGGAGGGCCTACGAGCAGTACTTC	CASRSSGRAYEQYF
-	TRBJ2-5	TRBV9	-	TGTGCCAGCAGCGTAGGCCCTACCCAGGAAGGGGTTTGGACCCAGTACTTC	CASSVGPTQEGVWTQYF
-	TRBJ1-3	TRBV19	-	TGTGCCAGTTGTCGGGGAGGCTCTGGAAACACCATATATTTT	CASCRGGSGNTIYF